These 8 T cell receptor beta chains were all obtained from the same sample, sequenced in a study of blood T cell repertoires in COVID-19. The table came from immunoSEQ multiplex PCR; TCRdb's copy has only in-frame clones and leaves some out. In the table there are some 96,000 clones, 90% of which are singletons. Sample: peripheral blood. Receptors were obtained from a man aged 60 to 69 with acute or convalescent COVID-19.

V is TRBV10-3 and J is TRBJ1-1; 7 bases align to TRBD1. The junction had 4 bases not matched to a gene; V was cut back by 6 bases and J by 3 bases. Germline CDR1 is ENHRY and CDR2 is SYGVKD. The CDR3 is 13 amino acids. The DNA of the CDR3 is TGTGCCATCAGCCCGGGACAGTACACTGAAGCTTTCTTT. It specifies CAISPGQYTEAFF.

The chain carries TRBV19 and TRBJ1-3, with 7 nucleotides matching TRBD1. Germline loops: CDR1 LNHDA, CDR2 SQIVND (reference sequence). The length of the CDR3 is 19 residues. V trimming: 5 bases; J trimming: 4 bases; junction bases outside the gene matches: 20. CDR3 protein: CASSLYSGTAGLGGNTIYF. CDR3 DNA sequence: TGTGCCAGTAGTTTGTACTCCGGGACAGCCGGCCTTGGCGGAAACACCATATATTTT. The full variable domain, rest sourced from reference TRBV19 and TRBJ1-3, is DGGITQSPKYLFRKEGQNVTLSCEQNLNHDAMYWYRQDPGQGLRLIYYSQIVNDFQKGDIAEGYSVSREKKESFPLTVTSAQKNPTAFYLCASSLYSGTAGLGGNTIYFGEGSWLTVV.

The chain uses TRBV14 and TRBJ2-1, with 8 bases aligning to TRBD2. CDR3 length equals 15 residues. Losses at the gene ends were 4 bases for V and 4 bases for J; bases not matched to a gene: 6. Per the germline V gene, CDR1 is SGHDN and CDR2 is FVKESK. In DNA form, the CDR3 reads TGTGCCAGCAGCCCCCGGACTAGCAGATACAATGAGCAGTTCTTC. Translated, it gives CASSPRTSRYNEQFF.

V and J are TRBV29-1 and TRBJ1-1; 10 positions match TRBD1. V lost 3 bases and J lost 9; bases outside the gene matches: 7. The CDR3 length is 13 residues. The V gene's germline CDR1 is SQVTM and CDR2 ANQGSEA. As DNA, the CDR3 is TGCAGCGTTGAGTTCAGGACAGGGGGGAAAGCTTTCTTT. This sequence encodes CSVEFRTGGKAFF.

J is TRBJ1-2 and V is TRBV5-1; 7 bases line up with TRBD1. Germline V gene lookup returns CDR1 SGHRS and CDR2 YFSETQ. This CDR3 is built from 15 residues. Germline trimming cut 0 bases from V and 4 bases from J; bases unmatched to any gene: 6. The CDR3 DNA follows: TGCGCCAGCAGCTTGGACCGACAGGGAACCTATGGCTACACCTTC. As protein: CASSLDRQGTYGYTF.

The V call is TRBV10-3, the J call TRBJ1-1; no clear D gene. V was clipped by 2 bases and J by 1 base, with 8 bases between them. The V gene's germline CDR1 is ENHRY and CDR2 SYGVKD. The CDR3 consists of 14 residues. CDR3 loop: CAISEGEENTEAFF. CDR3 coding DNA: TGTGCCATCAGTGAGGGAGAAGAGAACACTGAAGCTTTCTTT.

The CDR3 sequence is CASRTGLISPGGTDTQYF. DNA of the CDR3: TGTGCCAGTAGAACGGGTTTAATTAGTCCCGGGGGCACAGATACGCAGTATTTT. This chain uses TRBV19 with TRBJ2-3; tentatively, D is TRBD2 (5 bases). Germline CDR1 LNHDA, CDR2 SQIVND (reference sequence). This CDR3 is 18 amino acids long. V was cut by 6 bases and J by 1 base, with 23 bases left in between.

This chain joins TRBV7-8 and TRBJ1-4; 11 nucleotides align to TRBD1. Germline V gene sequence: CDR1 SGHVS, CDR2 FQNEAQ. The CDR3 runs 14 residues. After removal of 4 bases from V and 8 bases from J, the junction contained 3 bases not matched to a gene. In DNA form, the CDR3 reads TGTGCCAGCAGCTCGGACAGGGGGCGAGAAAAACTGTTTTTT. Its protein product is CASSSDRGREKLFF.